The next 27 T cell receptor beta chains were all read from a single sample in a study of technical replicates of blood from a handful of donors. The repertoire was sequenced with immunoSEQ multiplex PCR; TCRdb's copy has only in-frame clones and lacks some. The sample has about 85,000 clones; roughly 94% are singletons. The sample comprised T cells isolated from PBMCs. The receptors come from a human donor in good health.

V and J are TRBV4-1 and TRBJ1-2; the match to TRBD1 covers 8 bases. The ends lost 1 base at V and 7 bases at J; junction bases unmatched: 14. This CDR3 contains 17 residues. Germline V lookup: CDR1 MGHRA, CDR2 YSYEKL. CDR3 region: CASSQVGSYRGRPGYTF. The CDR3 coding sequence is TGCGCCAGCAGCCAAGTTGGGTCATACAGGGGGAGACCTGGCTACACCTTC.

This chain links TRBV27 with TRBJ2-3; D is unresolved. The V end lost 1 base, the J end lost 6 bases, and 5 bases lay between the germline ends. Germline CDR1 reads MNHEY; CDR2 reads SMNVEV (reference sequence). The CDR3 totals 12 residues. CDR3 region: CASSLYGDTQYF. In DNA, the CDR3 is TGTGCCAGCAGTTTATACGGGGATACGCAGTATTTT.

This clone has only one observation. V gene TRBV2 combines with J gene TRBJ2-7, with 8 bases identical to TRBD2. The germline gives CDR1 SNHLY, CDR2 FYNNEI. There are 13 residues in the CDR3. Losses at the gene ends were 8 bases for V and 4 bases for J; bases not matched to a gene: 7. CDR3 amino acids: CASLGTRIYEQYF. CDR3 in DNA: TGTGCCAGCCTCGGGACTAGAATTTACGAGCAGTACTTC.

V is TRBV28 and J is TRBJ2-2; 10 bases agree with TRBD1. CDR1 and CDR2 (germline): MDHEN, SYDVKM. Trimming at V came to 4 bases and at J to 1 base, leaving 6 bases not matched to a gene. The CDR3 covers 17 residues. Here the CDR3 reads CASSYRDRGLNTGELFF. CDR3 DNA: TGTGCCAGCAGTTACCGGGACAGGGGATTGAACACCGGGGAGCTGTTTTTT.

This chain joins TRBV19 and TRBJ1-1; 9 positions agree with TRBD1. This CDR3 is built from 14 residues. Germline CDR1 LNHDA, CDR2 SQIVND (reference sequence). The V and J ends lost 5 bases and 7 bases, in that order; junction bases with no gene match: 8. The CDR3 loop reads CASSETGGISEAFF. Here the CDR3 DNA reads TGTGCCAGTAGTGAGACAGGGGGGATCAGTGAAGCTTTCTTT.

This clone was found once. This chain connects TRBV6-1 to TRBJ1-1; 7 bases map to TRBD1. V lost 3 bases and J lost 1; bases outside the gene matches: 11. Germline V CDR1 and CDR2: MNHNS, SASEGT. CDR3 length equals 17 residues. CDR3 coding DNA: TGTGCCAGCAGTGAGAGGGGGCACGGGAAAACGAACACTGAAGCTTTCTTT. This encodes CASSERGHGKTNTEAFF.

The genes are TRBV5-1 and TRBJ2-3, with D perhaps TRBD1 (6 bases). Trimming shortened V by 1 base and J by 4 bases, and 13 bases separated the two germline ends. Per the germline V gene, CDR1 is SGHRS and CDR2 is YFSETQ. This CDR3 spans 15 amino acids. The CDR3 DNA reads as TGCGCCAGCAGCTTGTCTCAGGGGCAGGCAGATACGCAGTATTTT. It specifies CASSLSQGQADTQYF.

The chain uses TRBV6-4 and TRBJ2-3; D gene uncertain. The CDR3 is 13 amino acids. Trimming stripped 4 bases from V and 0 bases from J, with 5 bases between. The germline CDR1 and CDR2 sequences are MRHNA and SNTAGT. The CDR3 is CASSVSSTDTQYF. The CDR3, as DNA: TGTGCCAGCAGTGTATCTAGCACAGATACGCAGTATTTT.

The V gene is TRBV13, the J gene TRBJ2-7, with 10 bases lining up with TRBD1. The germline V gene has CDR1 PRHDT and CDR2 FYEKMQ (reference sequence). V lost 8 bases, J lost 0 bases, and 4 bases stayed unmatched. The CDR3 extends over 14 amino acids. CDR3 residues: CASSTGGFSYEQYF. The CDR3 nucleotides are TGTGCCAGCTCGACAGGGGGCTTCTCCTACGAGCAGTACTTC.

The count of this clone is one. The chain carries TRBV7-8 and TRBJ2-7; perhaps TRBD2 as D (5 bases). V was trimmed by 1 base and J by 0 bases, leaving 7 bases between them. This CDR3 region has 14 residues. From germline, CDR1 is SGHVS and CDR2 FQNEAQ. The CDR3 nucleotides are TGTGCCAGCAGCTTAGTTGACTACTCCTACGAGCAGTACTTC. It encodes CASSLVDYSYEQYF.

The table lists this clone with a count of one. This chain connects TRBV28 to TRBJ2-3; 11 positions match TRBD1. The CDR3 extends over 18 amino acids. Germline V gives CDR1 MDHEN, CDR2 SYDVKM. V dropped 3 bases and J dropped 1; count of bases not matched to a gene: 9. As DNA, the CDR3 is TGTGCCAGCAGTTTTCCACGGACAGGGGGCATAGGCACAGATACGCAGTATTTT. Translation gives CASSFPRTGGIGTDTQYF.

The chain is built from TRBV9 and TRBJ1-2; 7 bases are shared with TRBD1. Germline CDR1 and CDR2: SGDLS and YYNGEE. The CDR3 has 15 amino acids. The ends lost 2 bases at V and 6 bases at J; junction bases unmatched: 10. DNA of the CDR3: TGTGCCAGCAGCGTTGCCGACAGGGCAATCGATGGCTACACCTTC. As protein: CASSVADRAIDGYTF.

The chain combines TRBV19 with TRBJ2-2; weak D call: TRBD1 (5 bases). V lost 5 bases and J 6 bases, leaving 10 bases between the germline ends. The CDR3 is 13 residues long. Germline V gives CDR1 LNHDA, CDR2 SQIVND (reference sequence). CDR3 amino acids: CASSFQGSGELFF. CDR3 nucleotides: TGTGCCAGTAGTTTTCAGGGTTCCGGGGAGCTGTTTTTT.

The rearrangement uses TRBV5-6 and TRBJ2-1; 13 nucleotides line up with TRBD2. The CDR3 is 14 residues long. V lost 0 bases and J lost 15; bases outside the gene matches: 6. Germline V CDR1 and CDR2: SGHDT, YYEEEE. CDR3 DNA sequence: TGTGCCAGCAGCTTGGGGACTAGCGGGAGCATGCCGTTCTTC. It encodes CASSLGTSGSMPFF.

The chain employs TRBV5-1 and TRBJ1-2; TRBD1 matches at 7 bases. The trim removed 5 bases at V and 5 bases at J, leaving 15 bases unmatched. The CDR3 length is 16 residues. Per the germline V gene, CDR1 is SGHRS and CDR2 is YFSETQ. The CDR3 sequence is CASSLQGILTEYGYTF. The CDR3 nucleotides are TGCGCCAGCAGTTTACAGGGGATCCTAACTGAGTATGGCTACACCTTC. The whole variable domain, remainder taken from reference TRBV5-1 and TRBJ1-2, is KAGVTQTPRYLIKTRGQQVTLSCSPISGHRSVSWYQQTPGQGLQFLFEYFSETQRNKGNFPGRFSGRQFSNSRSEMNVSTLELGDSALYLCASSLQGILTEYGYTFGSGTRLTVV.

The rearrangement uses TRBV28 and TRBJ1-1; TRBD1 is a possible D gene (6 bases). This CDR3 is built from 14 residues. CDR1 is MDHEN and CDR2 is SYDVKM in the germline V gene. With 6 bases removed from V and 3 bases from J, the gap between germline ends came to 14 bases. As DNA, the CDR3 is TGTGCCAGCAGCTTGTGGGGGCCGGACACTGAAGCTTTCTTT. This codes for CASSLWGPDTEAFF.

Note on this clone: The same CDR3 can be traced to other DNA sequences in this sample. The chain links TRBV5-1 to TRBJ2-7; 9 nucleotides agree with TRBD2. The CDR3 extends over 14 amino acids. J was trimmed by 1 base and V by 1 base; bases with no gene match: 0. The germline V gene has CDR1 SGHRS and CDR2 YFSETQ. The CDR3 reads CASSLTSGSYEQYF. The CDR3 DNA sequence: TGCGCCAGCAGCTTGACTAGCGGGTCCTACGAGCAGTACTTC. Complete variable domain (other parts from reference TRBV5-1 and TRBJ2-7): KAGVTQTPRYLIKTRGQQVTLSCSPISGHRSVSWYQQTPGQGLQFLFEYFSETQRNKGNFPGRFSGRQFSNSRSEMNVSTLELGDSALYLCASSLTSGSYEQYFGPGTRLTVT.

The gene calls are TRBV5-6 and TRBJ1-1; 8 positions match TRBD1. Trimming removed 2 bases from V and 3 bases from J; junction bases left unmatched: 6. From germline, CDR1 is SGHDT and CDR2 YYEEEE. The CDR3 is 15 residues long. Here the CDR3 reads CASSLYRGADTEAFF. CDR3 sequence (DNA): TGTGCCAGCAGCTTATACAGGGGGGCGGACACTGAAGCTTTCTTT.

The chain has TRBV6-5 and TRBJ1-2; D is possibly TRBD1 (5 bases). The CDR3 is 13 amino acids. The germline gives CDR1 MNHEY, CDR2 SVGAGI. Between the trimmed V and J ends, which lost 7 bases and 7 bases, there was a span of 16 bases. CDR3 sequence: CASIGHSGSGYTF. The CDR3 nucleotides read TGTGCCAGCATTGGACACTCCGGGAGTGGCTACACCTTC.

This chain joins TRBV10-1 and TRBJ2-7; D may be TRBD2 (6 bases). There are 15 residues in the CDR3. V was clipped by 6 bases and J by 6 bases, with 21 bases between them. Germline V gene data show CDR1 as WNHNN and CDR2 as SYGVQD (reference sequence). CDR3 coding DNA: TGCGCCAGCAGCCTGAACCGGGACTCCAAGACCGAGCAGTACTTC. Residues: CASSLNRDSKTEQYF.

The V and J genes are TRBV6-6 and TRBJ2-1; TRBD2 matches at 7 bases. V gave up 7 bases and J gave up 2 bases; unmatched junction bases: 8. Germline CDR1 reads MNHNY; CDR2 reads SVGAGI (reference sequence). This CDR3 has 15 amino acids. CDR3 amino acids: CASTGPGTTYNEQFF. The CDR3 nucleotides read TGTGCCAGCACTGGACCCGGGACTACCTACAATGAGCAGTTCTTC.

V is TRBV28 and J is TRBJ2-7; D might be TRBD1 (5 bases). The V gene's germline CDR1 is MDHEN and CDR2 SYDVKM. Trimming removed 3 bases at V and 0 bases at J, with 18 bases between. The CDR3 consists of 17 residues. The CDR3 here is CASSFQQVGLSSYEQYF. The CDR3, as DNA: TGTGCCAGCAGTTTCCAACAGGTCGGCTTGAGCTCCTACGAGCAGTACTTC.

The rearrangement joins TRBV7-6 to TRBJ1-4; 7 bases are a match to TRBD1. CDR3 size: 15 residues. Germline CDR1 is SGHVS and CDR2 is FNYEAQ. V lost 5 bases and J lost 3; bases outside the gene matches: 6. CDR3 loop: CASSRGQLSNEKLFF. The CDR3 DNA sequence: TGTGCCAGCAGCCGGGGACAGCTATCTAATGAAAAACTGTTTTTT. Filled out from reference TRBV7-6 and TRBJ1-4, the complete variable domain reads GAGVSQSPRYKVTKRGQDVALRCDPISGHVSLYWYRQALGQGPEFLTYFNYEAQQDKSGLPNDRFSAERPEGSISTLTIQRTEQRDSAMYRCASSRGQLSNEKLFFGSGTQLSVL.

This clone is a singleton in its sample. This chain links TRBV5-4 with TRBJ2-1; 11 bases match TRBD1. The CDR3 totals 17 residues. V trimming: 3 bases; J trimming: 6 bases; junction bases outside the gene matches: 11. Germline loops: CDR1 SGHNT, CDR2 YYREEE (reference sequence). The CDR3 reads CASSSWRTGGAGNEQFF. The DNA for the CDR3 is TGTGCCAGCAGCTCCTGGAGGACAGGGGGCGCGGGCAATGAGCAGTTCTTC.

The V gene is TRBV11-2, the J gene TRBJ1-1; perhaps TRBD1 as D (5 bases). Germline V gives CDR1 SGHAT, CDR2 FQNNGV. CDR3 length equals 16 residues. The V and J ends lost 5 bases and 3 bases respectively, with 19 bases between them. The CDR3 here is CASSLPLGRGDTEAFF. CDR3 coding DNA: TGTGCCAGCAGCCTACCCTTAGGGAGGGGAGACACTGAAGCTTTCTTT.

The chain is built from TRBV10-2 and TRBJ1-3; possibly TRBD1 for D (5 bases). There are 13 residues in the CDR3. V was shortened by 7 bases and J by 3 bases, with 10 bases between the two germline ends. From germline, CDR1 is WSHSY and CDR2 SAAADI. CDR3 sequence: CASTLTVGNTIYF. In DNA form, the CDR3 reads TGCGCCAGCACCTTGACAGTTGGAAACACCATATATTTT.

DNA of the CDR3: TGTGCCAGCAGCTTAGGATCTAGCGGACAAGAGACCCAGTACTTC. It is translated as CASSLGSSGQETQYF. The genes are TRBV7-6 and TRBJ2-5, with 7 bases that match TRBD2. Per germline, CDR1 SGHVS and CDR2 FNYEAQ. The CDR3 extends over 15 amino acids. V gave up 1 base and J gave up 2 bases; unmatched junction bases: 4.